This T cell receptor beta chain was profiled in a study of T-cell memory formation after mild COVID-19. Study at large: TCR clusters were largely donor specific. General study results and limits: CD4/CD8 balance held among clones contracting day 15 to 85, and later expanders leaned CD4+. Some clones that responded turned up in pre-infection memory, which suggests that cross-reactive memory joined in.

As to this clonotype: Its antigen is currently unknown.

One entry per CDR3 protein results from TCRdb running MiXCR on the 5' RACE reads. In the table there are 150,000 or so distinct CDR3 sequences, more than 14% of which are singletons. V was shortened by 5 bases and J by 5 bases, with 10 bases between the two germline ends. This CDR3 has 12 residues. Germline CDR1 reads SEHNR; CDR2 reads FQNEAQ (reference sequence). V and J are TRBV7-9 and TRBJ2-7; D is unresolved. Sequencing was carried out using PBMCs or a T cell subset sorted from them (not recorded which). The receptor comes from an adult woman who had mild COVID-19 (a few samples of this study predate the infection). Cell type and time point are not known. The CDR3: CASSPIYDEQYF. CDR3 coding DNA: TGTGCCAGCAGCCCGATATACGACGAGCAGTACTTC.